This entry lists 18 T cell receptor beta chains sequenced from one sample in a study of T cell responses to AZD1222 COVID-19 vaccine. The table came from immunoSEQ multiplex PCR; TCRdb's copy has only in-frame clones and leaves some out. The table has 100,000 to 120,000 clones, 87% seen once; the top ten hold around 3.2%. Sample: peripheral blood, taken on day 0 of AZD1222 vaccination. All receptors come from an adult in good health.

In DNA form, the CDR3 reads TGCGCCAGCAGCCAAGATCCCTTACCGGGACAGGTATATTCACCCCTCCACTTT. Amino acids: CASSQDPLPGQVYSPLHF. The rearrangement links TRBV4-1 to TRBJ1-6; TRBD1 agrees at 8 bases. The CDR3 has 18 amino acids. The trim removed 0 bases at V and 8 bases at J, leaving 12 bases unmatched. Germline values: CDR1 MGHRA, CDR2 YSYEKL.

The V gene is TRBV25-1, the J gene TRBJ1-2; 7 nucleotides line up with TRBD1. Germline V gene sequence: CDR1 MGHDK, CDR2 SYGVNS. This CDR3 contains 13 residues. V lost 2 bases, J lost 3 bases, and 0 bases stayed unmatched. The chain's CDR3 is CASSEDRDYGYTF. CDR3 DNA sequence: TGTGCCAGCAGTGAAGACAGGGACTATGGCTACACCTTC.

This sequence joins TRBV3-1 (or the pseudogene TRBV3-2) and TRBJ2-7; possibly TRBD1 or TRBD2 for D (5 bases each). This CDR3 comprises 13 residues. CDR1 is LGHDT and CDR2 is YNNKEL in the germline V gene (reference sequence). V gave up 1 base and J gave up 9 bases, with 13 bases separating them. The CDR3 spells CASSQGDPLGQYF. The CDR3 coding sequence is TGTGCCAGCAGCCAAGGGGACCCCCTTGGGCAGTACTTC.

The chain recombines TRBV13 with TRBJ1-1, with a possible D match to TRBD1 (5 bases). CDR1 and CDR2 (germline): PRHDT, FYEKMQ (reference sequence). V lost 2 bases and J lost 5, with 9 bases in between. CDR3 length equals 13 residues. This chain's CDR3 is CASSLTGGTEAFF. As DNA, the CDR3 is TGTGCCAGCAGCTTAACAGGTGGGACTGAAGCTTTCTTT. Full variable domain (remainder filled in from reference TRBV13 and TRBJ1-1): AAGVIQSPRHLIKEKRETATLKCYPIPRHDTVYWYQQGPGQDPQFLISFYEKMQSDKGSIPDRFSAQQFSDYHSELNMSSLELGDSALYFCASSLTGGTEAFFGQGTRLTVV.

J is TRBJ1-4 and V is TRBV2; D unclear. This CDR3 comprises 14 residues. V was cut by 3 bases and J by 7 bases, with 12 bases left in between. CDR1 is SNHLY and CDR2 is FYNNEI in the germline V gene. DNA for the CDR3: TGTGCCAGCAGTGACAGGCGGAACCCTGAAAAACTGTTTTTT. Its translation: CASSDRRNPEKLFF.

The V call is TRBV7-8, the J call TRBJ1-1; 8 positions match TRBD1. V lost 1 base to trimming and J lost 10 bases; unmatched junction nucleotides: 8. The CDR3 length is 14 residues. The germline V gene encodes CDR1 SGHVS and CDR2 FQNEAQ. CDR3 nucleotides: TGTGCCAGCAGCTTAGGCAGGGACAGGCGGAGAGCTTTCTTT. Its protein is CASSLGRDRRRAFF.

The chain carries TRBV10-3 and TRBJ1-1, with a possible D match to TRBD1 (6 bases). The ends were cut back, 0 bases at V and 1 base at J, with 6 bases in the middle. The CDR3 sequence is 14 residues long. From germline, CDR1 is ENHRY and CDR2 SYGVKD. For the CDR3, the DNA is TGTGCCATCAGTGAGTCGGGGGCGAACACTGAAGCTTTCTTT. This translates into CAISESGANTEAFF.

V is TRBV4-3 and J is TRBJ2-2, with no clear D. The CDR3 runs to 16 residues. Germline CDR1 and CDR2: LGHNA and YSLEER. V was cut by 0 bases and J by 6 bases, with 14 bases left in between. CDR3 DNA: TGCGCCAGCAGCCAAGATGGTCCGGGTTGGGCCGGGGAGCTGTTTTTT. Translated, it gives CASSQDGPGWAGELFF.

This rearrangement joins TRBV3-1 (or the pseudogene TRBV3-2) to TRBJ2-7; D may be TRBD1 or TRBD2 (6 bases each). CDR1 LGHDT and CDR2 YNNKEL come from the germline V gene (reference sequence). This CDR3 has 14 residues. V shed 4 bases and J shed 7 bases, with 17 bases lying between them. The CDR3 here is CASSPGLGGREQYF. The CDR3 nucleotides are TGTGCCAGCAGCCCAGGCCTAGGGGGGCGGGAGCAGTACTTC.

Concerning this clone itself: The junction differs from germline at one of its ends, possibly a read error. The V gene is TRBV15, the J gene TRBJ2-7, with TRBD2 as a possible D gene (5 bases). In germline, CDR1 is LNHNV, CDR2 YYDKDF (reference sequence). The CDR3 is 15 amino acids. CDR3 loop: CATSSPRGASDEQYF. The CDR3 DNA is TGTGCCACCAGCAGCCCCCGGGGTGCCTCCGACGAGCAGTACTTC.

The chain recombines TRBV4-2 with TRBJ2-7; D might be TRBD2 (6 bases). CDR3 length equals 16 residues. Between the trimmed V and J ends, which lost 0 bases and 3 bases, there was a span of 15 bases. The germline V gene has CDR1 LGHNA and CDR2 YNFKEQ. CDR3 sequence (DNA): TGTGCCAGCAGCCAAGATCGGGCTAGCGCCCGCTACGAGCAGTACTTC. Its translation is CASSQDRASARYEQYF.

The chain carries TRBV27 and TRBJ1-2; D is perhaps TRBD1 (5 bases). The CDR3 totals 15 residues. Germline-derived CDR1 and CDR2 are MNHEY and SMNVEV (reference sequence). Trimming left V 6 bases short and J 0 bases short, with 14 bases between. This chain's CDR3 is CASRPGFRANYGYTF. CDR3 in DNA: TGTGCCAGCAGACCCGGCTTCAGGGCTAACTATGGCTACACCTTC.

The chain uses TRBV20-1 and TRBJ2-6, with a weak D call TRBD1 (5 bases). V lost 6 bases and J 4 bases, leaving 13 bases between the germline ends. Per germline, CDR1 DFQATT and CDR2 SNEGSKA (reference sequence). This CDR3 is 14 amino acids long. In DNA form, the CDR3 reads TGCAGTGCCAGTACAGGTGCCGGGGCCAACGTCCTGACTTTC. It codes for CSASTGAGANVLTF.

The V gene is TRBV19, the J gene TRBJ2-5, with 11 bases lining up with TRBD2. Germline CDR1 is LNHDA and CDR2 is SQIVND (reference sequence). V lost 3 bases and J lost 2; bases outside the gene matches: 8. CDR3 length: 17 residues. The CDR3 DNA reads as TGTGCCAGTAGTATCGGAACTAGCGGGAGCCTGCAAGAGACCCAGTACTTC. Translation gives CASSIGTSGSLQETQYF.

The chain recombines TRBV11-2 with TRBJ1-2, with 10 bases aligning to TRBD1. In germline, CDR1 is SGHAT, CDR2 FQNNGV. This CDR3 region has 17 residues. The trim removed 5 bases at V and 4 bases at J, leaving 13 bases unmatched. CDR3 in amino acids: CASSKRTGGSLGYGYTF. In DNA form, the CDR3 reads TGTGCCAGCAGCAAAAGGACAGGGGGATCGTTGGGCTATGGCTACACCTTC.

V gene TRBV5-8 combines with J gene TRBJ2-2; perhaps TRBD2 as D (7 bases). V dropped 7 bases and J dropped 3 bases, with 13 bases sitting between them. Looked up from germline, CDR1 is SGHTS and CDR2 is YDEGEE. The CDR3 sequence is 14 residues long. The CDR3 here is CASFWGGDTGELFF. In nucleotides, the CDR3 is TGTGCCAGCTTCTGGGGGGGCGACACCGGGGAGCTGTTTTTT.

The chain links TRBV18 to TRBJ2-3; D is undetermined. V shed 3 bases and J shed 1 base, with 8 bases lying between them. Germline CDR1 is KGHSH and CDR2 is LQKENI. There are 14 residues in the CDR3. CDR3 in DNA: TGTGCCAGCTCACCCTCCCGACGCACAGATACGCAGTATTTT. It codes for CASSPSRRTDTQYF.

The gene calls are TRBV3-1 (or the pseudogene TRBV3-2) and TRBJ2-5; D gene unclear. Per the germline V gene, CDR1 is LGHDT and CDR2 is YNNKEL (reference sequence). The CDR3 contains 15 residues. Between the trimmed V and J ends, which lost 3 bases and 2 bases, there was a span of 13 bases. CDR3 in DNA: TGTGCCAGCAGCCAGAATCCCGCTACGCAAGAGACCCAGTACTTC. Translating gives CASSQNPATQETQYF.